These T cell receptor beta chains were read from a single sample in a study of early T cells in non-severe SARS-CoV-2 infection. TCRdb independently ran MiXCR on the 5' RACE reads; one entry per CDR3 protein. The sample consists of about 70,000 distinct CDR3 sequences, 11% of them appearing once. Sequencing was done on a sample of whole blood. These receptors originate from an adult who was a healthcare worker with PCR-confirmed SARS-CoV-2 infection or an uninfected control (not recorded which). CDR3s include the opening cysteine and the closing phenylalanine or tryptophan. Each record gives: D gene, V gene, clone size, J gene, CDR3 protein, CDR3 DNA. A D gene is named only where the DNA matches it firmly. Clone sizes are given selectively: once, few, many, or a class where the clone is expanded.

D gene: NA; V gene: TRBV5-1; clone size: many; J gene: TRBJ1-5; CDR3 protein: CASSPGTPNQPQHF; CDR3 DNA: TGCGCCAGCAGCCCTGGGACACCCAATCAGCCCCAGCATTTT
D gene: NA; V gene: TRBV14; clone size: NA; J gene: TRBJ2-7; CDR3 protein: CASSQEGWPSAYEQYF; CDR3 DNA: TGTGCCAGCAGCCAAGAGGGTTGGCCTAGCGCCTACGAGCAGTACTTC
D gene: NA; V gene: TRBV7-8; clone size: many; J gene: TRBJ1-2; CDR3 protein: CASSSTFFYTF; CDR3 DNA: TGTGCCAGCAGCTCCACCTTTTTCTACACCTTC
D gene: NA; V gene: TRBV9; clone size: many; J gene: TRBJ1-4; CDR3 protein: CASSAESTLGEKLFF; CDR3 DNA: TGTGCCAGCAGCGCCGAGTCTACCCTGGGTGAAAAACTGTTTTTT
D gene: NA; V gene: TRBV10-3; clone size: NA; J gene: TRBJ1-2; CDR3 protein: CAITVTAFRGYTF; CDR3 DNA: TGTGCCATCACTGTCACTGCGTTTCGAGGCTACACCTTC
D gene: NA; V gene: TRBV10-2; clone size: few; J gene: TRBJ1-1; CDR3 protein: CASSPSEGGGTEAFF; CDR3 DNA: TGCGCCAGCAGTCCCTCTGAGGGAGGGGGCACTGAAGCTTTCTTT
D gene: NA; V gene: TRBV7-8; clone size: many; J gene: TRBJ2-6; CDR3 protein: CASSYLEVSGANVLTF; CDR3 DNA: TGTGCCAGCAGCTACCTAGAGGTCTCTGGGGCCAACGTCCTGACTTTC
D gene: NA; V gene: TRBV30; clone size: many; J gene: TRBJ1-1; CDR3 protein: CAWSQERRTEAFF; CDR3 DNA: TGTGCCTGGAGTCAGGAGAGGAGAACTGAAGCTTTCTTT
D gene: NA; V gene: TRBV12-3/TRBV12-4; clone size: NA; J gene: TRBJ2-2; CDR3 protein: CASSRNRNTGELFF; CDR3 DNA: TGTGCCAGCAGCCGAAATCGGAACACCGGGGAGCTGTTTTTT
D gene: NA; V gene: TRBV9; clone size: few; J gene: TRBJ2-5; CDR3 protein: CASSVGGRQETQYF; CDR3 DNA: TGTGCCAGCAGCGTAGGGGGGAGGCAAGAGACCCAGTACTTC
D gene: NA; V gene: TRBV20-1; clone size: NA; J gene: TRBJ2-1; CDR3 protein: CSAGRGQGEQFF; CDR3 DNA: TGCAGTGCTGGGAGGGGGCAGGGTGAGCAGTTCTTC
D gene: TRBD1; V gene: TRBV10-3; clone size: few; J gene: TRBJ2-3; CDR3 protein: CAISGTGGHGTDTQYF; CDR3 DNA: TGTGCCATCAGTGGGACAGGGGGCCACGGCACAGATACGCAGTATTTT
D gene: NA; V gene: TRBV20-1; clone size: many; J gene: TRBJ1-4; CDR3 protein: CSAVGQGLSEKLFF; CDR3 DNA: TGCAGTGCCGTCGGGCAGGGCCTCTCCGAAAAACTGTTTTTT
D gene: NA; V gene: TRBV12-3/TRBV12-4; clone size: many; J gene: TRBJ2-5; CDR3 protein: CASSLAETQYF; CDR3 DNA: TGTGCCAGCAGCTTAGCGGAGACCCAGTACTTC
D gene: NA; V gene: TRBV4-2; clone size: many; J gene: TRBJ2-7; CDR3 protein: CASGQGYYEQYF; CDR3 DNA: TGTGCCAGCGGTCAGGGCTACTACGAGCAGTACTTC
D gene: NA; V gene: TRBV5-4; clone size: many; J gene: TRBJ2-1; CDR3 protein: CASSPVGAGYNEQFF; CDR3 DNA: TGTGCCAGCAGCCCCGTGGGCGCAGGTTACAATGAGCAGTTCTTC
D gene: TRBD2; V gene: TRBV20-1; clone size: few; J gene: TRBJ2-7; CDR3 protein: CSARGPASGAPIYEQYF; CDR3 DNA: TGCAGTGCTAGAGGGCCCGCCAGCGGGGCCCCGATCTACGAGCAGTACTTC
D gene: NA; V gene: TRBV6-5; clone size: few; J gene: TRBJ2-1; CDR3 protein: CASSEQNNEQFF; CDR3 DNA: TGTGCCAGCAGTGAACAGAACAATGAGCAGTTCTTC
D gene: NA; V gene: TRBV25-1; clone size: few; J gene: TRBJ2-7; CDR3 protein: CASSEREQYF; CDR3 DNA: TGTGCCAGCAGTGAGCGCGAGCAGTACTTC
D gene: NA; V gene: TRBV28; clone size: NA; J gene: TRBJ2-1; CDR3 protein: CASSLGRAGNEQFF; CDR3 DNA: TGTGCCAGCAGTTTGGGGCGGGCGGGGAATGAGCAGTTCTTC
D gene: NA; V gene: TRBV7-2; clone size: NA; J gene: TRBJ1-2; CDR3 protein: CASSPPRRPGYGYTF; CDR3 DNA: TGTGCCAGCAGCCCCCCTCGCCGTCCGGGCTATGGCTACACCTTC
D gene: NA; V gene: TRBV5-1; clone size: few; J gene: TRBJ2-6; CDR3 protein: CASSSGLGPGANVLTF; CDR3 DNA: TGCGCCAGCAGTTCAGGGTTGGGGCCTGGGGCCAACGTCCTGACTTTC
D gene: NA; V gene: TRBV7-6; clone size: NA; J gene: TRBJ2-5; CDR3 protein: CASSLSRTGGETQYF; CDR3 DNA: TGTGCCAGCAGCTTATCGCGGACCGGTGGGGAGACCCAGTACTTC
D gene: NA; V gene: TRBV12-3/TRBV12-4; clone size: NA; J gene: TRBJ2-7; CDR3 protein: CASSFQYEQYF; CDR3 DNA: TGTGCCAGCAGTTTCCAGTACGAGCAGTACTTC
D gene: TRBD1; V gene: TRBV6-6; clone size: few; J gene: TRBJ1-2; CDR3 protein: CALKGGTGRGPGYTF; CDR3 DNA: TGTGCCCTCAAGGGTGGCACTGGCAGGGGGCCCGGCTACACCTTC
D gene: TRBD1; V gene: TRBV11-2; clone size: few; J gene: TRBJ2-7; CDR3 protein: CASSSPRGRGEQYF; CDR3 DNA: TGTGCCAGCAGCTCCCCCAGGGGGCGCGGCGAGCAGTACTTC
D gene: TRBD1; V gene: TRBV5-1; clone size: many; J gene: TRBJ2-7; CDR3 protein: CASSLRTGQGAWQYF; CDR3 DNA: TGCGCCAGCAGCTTGAGAACGGGACAGGGGGCCTGGCAGTACTTC
D gene: TRBD1; V gene: TRBV3-1; clone size: NA; J gene: TRBJ2-7; CDR3 protein: CASSPRRTGRHEQYF; CDR3 DNA: TGTGCCAGCAGCCCCCGTCGGACAGGGAGACACGAGCAGTACTTC
D gene: NA; V gene: TRBV15; clone size: many; J gene: TRBJ1-2; CDR3 protein: CATSRSGVDGNYGYTF; CDR3 DNA: TGTGCCACCAGCAGGAGTGGAGTGGACGGAAACTATGGCTACACCTTC
D gene: NA; V gene: TRBV6-1; clone size: many; J gene: TRBJ2-3; CDR3 protein: CASRPGHLKADTQYF; CDR3 DNA: TGTGCCAGCAGGCCGGGACACTTAAAGGCAGATACGCAGTATTTT
D gene: TRBD1; V gene: TRBV6-6; clone size: few; J gene: TRBJ1-2; CDR3 protein: CASSYGQGTNYGYTF; CDR3 DNA: TGTGCCAGCAGTTACGGACAGGGCACTAACTATGGCTACACCTTC
D gene: NA; V gene: TRBV2; clone size: NA; J gene: TRBJ2-5; CDR3 protein: CASWGRANQETQYF; CDR3 DNA: TGTGCCAGCTGGGGCAGGGCGAACCAAGAGACCCAGTACTTC
D gene: TRBD1; V gene: TRBV18; clone size: NA; J gene: TRBJ2-3; CDR3 protein: CASSRWDRGSTDTQYF; CDR3 DNA: TGTGCCAGCTCACGCTGGGACAGGGGTAGCACAGATACGCAGTATTTT
D gene: NA; V gene: TRBV18; clone size: NA; J gene: TRBJ1-5; CDR3 protein: CASSPYGESNQPQHF; CDR3 DNA: TGTGCCAGCTCACCATACGGAGAGAGCAATCAGCCCCAGCATTTT
D gene: TRBD1; V gene: TRBV7-2; clone size: few; J gene: TRBJ1-2; CDR3 protein: CASSWPETGAAYGYTF; CDR3 DNA: TGTGCCAGCAGCTGGCCCGAAACAGGGGCAGCCTATGGCTACACCTTC
D gene: NA; V gene: TRBV11-2; clone size: NA; J gene: TRBJ2-7; CDR3 protein: CASSLIFYEQYF; CDR3 DNA: TGTGCCAGCAGCTTGATCTTCTACGAGCAGTACTTC
D gene: TRBD2; V gene: TRBV9; clone size: NA; J gene: TRBJ2-1; CDR3 protein: CASSVYPLRRGNNEQFF; CDR3 DNA: TGCGCCAGCAGCGTCTACCCCCTCAGGCGGGGGAACAATGAGCAGTTCTTC
D gene: TRBD2; V gene: TRBV3-1; clone size: many; J gene: TRBJ2-3; CDR3 protein: CASSPGPAGVTTDTQYF; CDR3 DNA: TGTGCCAGCAGCCCAGGGCCAGCGGGGGTTACCACAGATACGCAGTATTTT
D gene: NA; V gene: TRBV6-2/TRBV6-3; clone size: NA; J gene: TRBJ1-5; CDR3 protein: CASSWDTNQPQHF; CDR3 DNA: TGTGCCAGCAGTTGGGACACCAATCAGCCCCAGCATTTT
D gene: NA; V gene: TRBV7-9; clone size: NA; J gene: TRBJ1-2; CDR3 protein: CASSPDGNYGYTF; CDR3 DNA: TGTGCCAGCAGCCCGGACGGAAACTATGGCTACACCTTC
D gene: NA; V gene: TRBV12-3/TRBV12-4; clone size: few; J gene: TRBJ1-5; CDR3 protein: CASSLSQGRNQPQHF; CDR3 DNA: TGTGCCAGCAGTTTGTCGCAGGGAAGGAATCAGCCCCAGCATTTT
D gene: NA; V gene: TRBV7-9; clone size: NA; J gene: TRBJ2-5; CDR3 protein: CASTPRIGQQDQETQYF; CDR3 DNA: TGTGCCAGCACCCCTAGGATTGGACAGCAGGATCAAGAGACCCAGTACTTC
D gene: NA; V gene: TRBV7-2; clone size: NA; J gene: TRBJ1-1; CDR3 protein: CASSLVPGTEAFF; CDR3 DNA: TGTGCCAGCAGCTTAGTTCCCGGGACAGAAGCTTTCTTT
D gene: NA; V gene: TRBV7-2; clone size: NA; J gene: TRBJ1-6; CDR3 protein: CASSPQKGQSPLHF; CDR3 DNA: TGTGCCAGCAGTCCCCAGAAGGGTCAATCACCCCTCCACTTT
D gene: TRBD1; V gene: TRBV11-2; clone size: few; J gene: TRBJ2-6; CDR3 protein: CASSSRGPGANVLTF; CDR3 DNA: TGTGCCAGCAGCTCCAGGGGGCCTGGGGCCAACGTCCTGACTTTC
D gene: TRBD1; V gene: TRBV9; clone size: few; J gene: TRBJ2-1; CDR3 protein: CASSVGDRPNEQFF; CDR3 DNA: TGTGCCAGCAGCGTAGGGGACAGACCCAATGAGCAGTTCTTC
D gene: NA; V gene: TRBV29-1; clone size: NA; J gene: TRBJ1-1; CDR3 protein: CSIYTGGPF; CDR3 DNA: TGCAGCATCTACACCGGGGGCCCTTTT
D gene: NA; V gene: TRBV12-5; clone size: many; J gene: TRBJ2-1; CDR3 protein: CASGLALYNEQFF; CDR3 DNA: TGTGCTAGTGGTTTGGCACTGTACAATGAGCAGTTCTTC
D gene: NA; V gene: TRBV7-8; clone size: many; J gene: TRBJ1-5; CDR3 protein: CASSPEGSPGQPQHF; CDR3 DNA: TGTGCCAGCAGCCCGGAGGGGTCTCCGGGTCAGCCCCAGCATTTT
D gene: NA; V gene: TRBV12-3/TRBV12-4; clone size: many; J gene: TRBJ2-7; CDR3 protein: CASSPPGLGATYEQYF; CDR3 DNA: TGTGCCAGCAGCCCCCCTGGACTGGGAGCCACCTACGAGCAGTACTTC
D gene: NA; V gene: TRBV5-1; clone size: many; J gene: TRBJ1-6; CDR3 protein: CASSPGRRAPLHF; CDR3 DNA: TGCGCCAGCAGCCCAGGGCGCCGGGCACCCCTCCACTTT
D gene: NA; V gene: TRBV5-1; clone size: once; J gene: TRBJ1-1; CDR3 protein: CASSLRWGSTEAFF; CDR3 DNA: TGCGCCAGCAGCCTACGGTGGGGGAGCACTGAAGCTTTCTTT
D gene: TRBD1; V gene: TRBV9; clone size: NA; J gene: TRBJ2-7; CDR3 protein: CASSVEGQGYGDEQYF; CDR3 DNA: TGTGCCAGCAGCGTAGAGGGACAGGGGTATGGGGACGAGCAGTACTTC